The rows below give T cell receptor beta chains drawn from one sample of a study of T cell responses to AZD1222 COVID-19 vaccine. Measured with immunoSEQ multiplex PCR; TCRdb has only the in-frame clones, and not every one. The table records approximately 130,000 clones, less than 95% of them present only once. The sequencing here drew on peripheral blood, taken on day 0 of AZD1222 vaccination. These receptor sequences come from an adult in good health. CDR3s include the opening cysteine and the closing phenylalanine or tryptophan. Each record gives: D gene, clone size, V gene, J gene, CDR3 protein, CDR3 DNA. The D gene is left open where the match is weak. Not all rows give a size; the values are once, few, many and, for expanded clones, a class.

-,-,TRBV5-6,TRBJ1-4,CASTIAGAANEKLFF,TGTGCCAGCACCATTGCGGGGGCGGCTAATGAAAAACTGTTTTTT
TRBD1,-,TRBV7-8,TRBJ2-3,CASSPRQGRSDTQYF,TGTGCCAGCAGCCCCAGACAGGGGAGGTCAGATACGCAGTATTTT
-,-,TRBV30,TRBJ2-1,CAWSATNGAGAIRFF,TGTGCCTGGAGTGCCACGAATGGGGCCGGGGCAATAAGGTTCTTC
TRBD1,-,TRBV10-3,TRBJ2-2,CAISEPRGTVTPGELFF,TGTGCCATCAGTGAGCCGAGAGGGACAGTTACCCCCGGGGAGCTGTTTTTT
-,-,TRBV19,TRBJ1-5,CARVWDSDSNQPQHF,TGTGCCAGGGTGTGGGACTCCGATAGCAATCAGCCCCAGCATTTT
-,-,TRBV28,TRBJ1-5,CASSFREGARHF,TGTGCCAGCAGTTTTCGTGAGGGCGCGAGGCATTTT
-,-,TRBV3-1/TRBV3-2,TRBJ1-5,CASSLEGFNQPQHF,TGTGCCAGCAGCCTTGAGGGCTTCAATCAGCCCCAGCATTTT
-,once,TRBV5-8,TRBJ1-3,CASSRRGNTIYF,TGTGCCAGCAGCCGTAGGGGAAACACCATATATTTT
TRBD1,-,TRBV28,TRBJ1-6,CASRRDRYNSPLHF,TGTGCCAGCAGGAGGGACAGGTATAATTCACCCCTCCACTTT
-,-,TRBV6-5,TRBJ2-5,CASSYPQGSGETQYF,TGTGCCAGCAGTTACCCACAAGGGTCGGGGGAGACCCAGTACTTC
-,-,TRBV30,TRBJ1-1,CAWSVWGARNTEAFF,TGTGCCTGGAGTGTCTGGGGCGCGCGGAACACTGAAGCTTTCTTT
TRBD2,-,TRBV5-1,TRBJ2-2,CASSLTASGTTGELFF,TGCGCCAGCAGCTTGACCGCTAGCGGTACTACCGGGGAGCTGTTTTTT
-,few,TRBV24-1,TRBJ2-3,CATSDLGAGNTDTQYF,TGTGCCACCAGTGATTTGGGGGCGGGAAACACAGATACGCAGTATTTT
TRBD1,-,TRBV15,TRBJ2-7,CATSTQRDSYEQYF,TGTGCCACCAGCACCCAACGGGACAGCTACGAGCAGTACTTC
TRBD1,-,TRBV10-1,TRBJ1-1,CASSPGQVNTEAFF,TGCGCCAGCAGTCCGGGACAGGTGAACACTGAAGCTTTCTTT
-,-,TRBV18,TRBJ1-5,CASSPEVYSNQPQHF,TGTGCCAGCTCACCCGAGGTTTATAGCAATCAGCCCCAGCATTTT
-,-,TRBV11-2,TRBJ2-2,CASSYSRGRELFF,TGTGCCAGCAGCTACAGCCGGGGCCGGGAGCTGTTTTTT
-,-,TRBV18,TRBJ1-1,CASSFSRGTEAFF,TGTGCCAGCTCATTTTCAAGGGGGACTGAAGCTTTCTTT
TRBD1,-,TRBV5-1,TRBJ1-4,CASAEGQGARKLFF,TGCGCCTCCGCTGAGGGACAGGGGGCGCGGAAACTGTTTTTT
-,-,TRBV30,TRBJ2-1,CAWGADWGDEQFF,TGTGCCTGGGGGGCTGACTGGGGGGATGAGCAGTTCTTC
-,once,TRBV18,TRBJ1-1,CASSKREVEAWNTEAFF,TGTGCCAGCTCAAAGAGGGAGGTTGAGGCGTGGAACACTGAAGCTTTCTTT
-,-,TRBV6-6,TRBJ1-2,CASSPVNGADNYGYTF,TGTGCCAGCAGCCCTGTTAACGGGGCAGATAACTATGGCTACACCTTC
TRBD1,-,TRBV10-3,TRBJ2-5,CAISDPRTGHRVGTQYF,TGTGCCATCAGTGACCCAAGGACAGGGCATAGGGTCGGGACCCAGTACTTC
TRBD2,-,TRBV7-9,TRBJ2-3,CASSFRLAGGEADTQYF,TGTGCCAGCAGCTTCAGACTAGCGGGAGGTGAAGCAGATACGCAGTATTTT
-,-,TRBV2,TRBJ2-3,CASSGGGTDTQYF,TGTGCCAGCAGTGGGGGTGGGACAGATACGCAGTATTTT
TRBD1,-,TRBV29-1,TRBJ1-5,CSVASGTGDQPQHF,TGCAGCGTTGCCTCCGGGACAGGGGATCAGCCCCAGCATTTT
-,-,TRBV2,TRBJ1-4,CASSEWRGLEKLFF,TGTGCCAGCAGTGAATGGAGGGGCCTCGAAAAACTGTTTTTT
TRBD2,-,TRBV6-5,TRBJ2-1,CASTPSAGGYEQFF,TGTGCCAGCACCCCCTCGGCGGGGGGGTATGAGCAGTTCTTC
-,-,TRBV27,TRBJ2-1,CASSSPKKTGEWVGAGEQFF,TGTGCCAGCAGTTCACCTAAAAAGACGGGGGAATGGGTCGGGGCTGGTGAGCAGTTCTTC
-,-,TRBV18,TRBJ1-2,CASSPLANQRTNYGYTF,TGTGCCAGCTCACCACTGGCAAACCAGCGGACTAACTATGGCTACACCTTC
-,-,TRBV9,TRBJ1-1,CASSVVDTEAFF,TGTGCCAGCAGCGTAGTGGACACTGAAGCTTTCTTT
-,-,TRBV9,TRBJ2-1,CASSVALAGYNEQFF,TGTGCCAGCAGCGTAGCCCTAGCAGGGTACAATGAGCAGTTCTTC
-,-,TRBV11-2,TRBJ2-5,CASSRDIIQETQYF,TGTGCCAGCAGCCGGGACATCATTCAAGAGACCCAGTACTTC
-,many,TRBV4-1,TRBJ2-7,CASSEGLGFYEQYF,TGCGCCAGCAGCGAAGGACTGGGGTTCTACGAGCAGTACTTC
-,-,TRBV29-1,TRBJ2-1,CSVGHLGSSEQFF,TGCAGCGTTGGGCACTTGGGCAGTAGTGAGCAGTTCTTC
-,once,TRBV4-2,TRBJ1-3,CASSQDRWGSGNTIYF,TGTGCCAGCAGCCAAGATCGTTGGGGCTCTGGAAACACCATATATTTT
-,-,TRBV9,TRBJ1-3,CASSILSQGSGNTIYF,TGTGCCAGCAGCATCCTATCACAGGGCTCTGGAAACACCATATATTTT
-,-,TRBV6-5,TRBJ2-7,CASSYSRAGEQYF,TGTGCCAGCAGTTACTCGAGGGCTGGCGAGCAGTACTTC
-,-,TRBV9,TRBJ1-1,CASSLDPGFNTEAFF,TGTGCCAGCAGCCTAGATCCAGGGTTTAACACTGAAGCTTTCTTT
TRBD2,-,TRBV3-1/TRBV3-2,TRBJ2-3,CASSRRGSGMGADTQYF,TGTGCCAGCAGTCGACGCGGGAGCGGGATGGGCGCAGATACGCAGTATTTT
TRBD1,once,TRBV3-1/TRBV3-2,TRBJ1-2,CASSQTSPRQGFVGGYTF,TGTGCCAGCAGCCAAACCTCTCCGAGACAGGGGTTTGTCGGGGGCTACACCTTC
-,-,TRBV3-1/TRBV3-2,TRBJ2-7,CASSKEGLPYEQYF,TGTGCCAGCAGCAAAGAGGGACTCCCCTACGAGCAGTACTTC
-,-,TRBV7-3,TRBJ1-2,CASSLKGVGGYTF,TGTGCCAGCAGCTTAAAAGGGGTGGGTGGCTACACCTTC
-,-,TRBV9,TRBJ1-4,CASSVAQGPDEKLFF,TGTGCCAGCAGCGTAGCACAGGGCCCCGATGAAAAACTGTTTTTT
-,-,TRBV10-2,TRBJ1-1,CASSEGVNTEAFF,TGCGCCAGCAGTGAGGGGGTGAACACTGAAGCTTTCTTT
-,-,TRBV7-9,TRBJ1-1,CASRPAGLVNTEAFF,TGTGCCAGCAGACCTGCGGGGCTCGTGAACACTGAAGCTTTCTTT
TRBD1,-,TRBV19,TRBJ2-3,CASRGQGVADTQYF,TGTGCCAGTAGGGGACAGGGGGTAGCAGATACGCAGTATTTT
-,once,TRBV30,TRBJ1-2,CAWSHYGYTF,TGTGCCTGGAGTCACTATGGCTACACCTTC